This is a list of T cell receptor beta chains from one sample in a study of T cell responses to AZD1222 COVID-19 vaccine. Here immunoSEQ multiplex PCR was the method, and the copy in TCRdb shows in-frame clones only, minus some. The table records roughly 120,000 clones, approximately 85% of them present only once. The material was peripheral blood, obtained on day 0 of AZD1222 vaccination. Receptors originate from an adult in good health. CDR3s include the opening cysteine and the closing phenylalanine or tryptophan. The order of the fields is CDR3 length, J gene, clone size, V gene, CDR3 protein. Some rows mark clone size as missing; the rest say once, few, many or name a class of expanded clone.

cdr3_length: 16; j_call: TRBJ1-2; clone_size: -; v_call: TRBV24-1; cdr3_aa: CATSDYHRGRGYGYTF
cdr3_length: 13; j_call: TRBJ1-3; clone_size: -; v_call: TRBV7-3; cdr3_aa: CASSSGQGSTIYF
cdr3_length: 13; j_call: TRBJ2-1; clone_size: -; v_call: TRBV13; cdr3_aa: CASRLAGYNEQFF
cdr3_length: 13; j_call: TRBJ2-3; clone_size: -; v_call: TRBV5-4; cdr3_aa: CASSLRSADTQYF
cdr3_length: 14; j_call: TRBJ1-1; clone_size: -; v_call: TRBV5-8; cdr3_aa: CASSSGTLNTEAFF
cdr3_length: 13; j_call: TRBJ2-1; clone_size: -; v_call: TRBV11-3; cdr3_aa: CASSLDKGNEQFF
cdr3_length: 15; j_call: TRBJ2-1; clone_size: -; v_call: TRBV15; cdr3_aa: CATSRVLDAEDEQFF
cdr3_length: 14; j_call: TRBJ1-4; clone_size: few; v_call: TRBV11-2; cdr3_aa: CASSLEAFGEKLFF
cdr3_length: 14; j_call: TRBJ2-7; clone_size: -; v_call: TRBV7-2; cdr3_aa: CASSLGLAAYEQYF
cdr3_length: 13; j_call: TRBJ1-4; clone_size: -; v_call: TRBV4-1; cdr3_aa: CASSQVINEKLFF
cdr3_length: 20; j_call: TRBJ2-6; clone_size: -; v_call: TRBV21-1; cdr3_aa: CASSKVPADTLISGANVLTF
cdr3_length: 13; j_call: TRBJ1-2; clone_size: -; v_call: TRBV12-3/TRBV12-4; cdr3_aa: CASSLGRGYGYTF
cdr3_length: 13; j_call: TRBJ2-1; clone_size: -; v_call: TRBV2; cdr3_aa: CASRHGANNEQFF
cdr3_length: 16; j_call: TRBJ2-7; clone_size: -; v_call: TRBV11-2; cdr3_aa: CASSLVGDTGSYEQYF
cdr3_length: 15; j_call: TRBJ1-2; clone_size: -; v_call: TRBV6-5; cdr3_aa: CASSSRLRDSYGYTF
cdr3_length: 17; j_call: TRBJ2-2; clone_size: once; v_call: TRBV7-9; cdr3_aa: CASSSRGGEGVAGELFF
cdr3_length: 16; j_call: TRBJ1-1; clone_size: few; v_call: TRBV7-2; cdr3_aa: CASSFKLGQGFGEAFF
cdr3_length: 13; j_call: TRBJ1-2; clone_size: -; v_call: TRBV12-3/TRBV12-4; cdr3_aa: CASSWRGGYGYTF
cdr3_length: 15; j_call: TRBJ1-2; clone_size: -; v_call: TRBV27; cdr3_aa: CASSLRPSQGYGYTF
cdr3_length: 13; j_call: TRBJ1-2; clone_size: -; v_call: TRBV6-5; cdr3_aa: CASSNQGGYGYTF
cdr3_length: 12; j_call: TRBJ1-2; clone_size: -; v_call: TRBV7-9; cdr3_aa: CASSLGNYGYTF
cdr3_length: 16; j_call: TRBJ1-6; clone_size: -; v_call: TRBV6-4; cdr3_aa: CASSDRGRIHNSPLHF
cdr3_length: 15; j_call: TRBJ2-2; clone_size: once; v_call: TRBV24-1; cdr3_aa: CATSDSGSQTGELFF
cdr3_length: 13; j_call: TRBJ1-2; clone_size: -; v_call: TRBV5-1; cdr3_aa: CASSLAGGTGYTF
cdr3_length: 18; j_call: TRBJ2-5; clone_size: once; v_call: TRBV7-8; cdr3_aa: CASSLDKGLAGVQETQYF
cdr3_length: 16; j_call: TRBJ1-1; clone_size: -; v_call: TRBV5-6; cdr3_aa: CASSFLQGGLNTEAFF
cdr3_length: 14; j_call: TRBJ2-7; clone_size: once; v_call: TRBV16; cdr3_aa: CASSPLSTPIEQYF
cdr3_length: 15; j_call: TRBJ1-1; clone_size: -; v_call: TRBV11-2; cdr3_aa: CASSLDLPGNTEAFF
cdr3_length: 13; j_call: TRBJ2-3; clone_size: once; v_call: TRBV7-3; cdr3_aa: CASSLGPLDTQYF
cdr3_length: 12; j_call: TRBJ2-3; clone_size: -; v_call: TRBV18; cdr3_aa: CASSRGTDTQYF
cdr3_length: 15; j_call: TRBJ2-3; clone_size: -; v_call: TRBV9; cdr3_aa: CASSVGPSGTDTQYF
cdr3_length: 15; j_call: TRBJ2-7; clone_size: -; v_call: TRBV24-1; cdr3_aa: CATESTGTGFYEQYF
cdr3_length: 16; j_call: TRBJ2-1; clone_size: -; v_call: TRBV29-1; cdr3_aa: CSVESPDRSSYNEQFF
cdr3_length: 14; j_call: TRBJ1-4; clone_size: few; v_call: TRBV19; cdr3_aa: CASSIVEVGEKLFF
cdr3_length: 15; j_call: TRBJ1-2; clone_size: -; v_call: TRBV18; cdr3_aa: CASSPRDRADYGYTF
cdr3_length: 11; j_call: TRBJ1-2; clone_size: -; v_call: TRBV25-1; cdr3_aa: CASSPNTGYTF
cdr3_length: 16; j_call: TRBJ2-1; clone_size: -; v_call: TRBV6-4; cdr3_aa: CASSEQARWGYNEQFF
cdr3_length: 14; j_call: TRBJ1-2; clone_size: -; v_call: TRBV19; cdr3_aa: CASSIGQGLYGYTF
cdr3_length: 14; j_call: TRBJ1-5; clone_size: -; v_call: TRBV29-1; cdr3_aa: CSVGGADPNQPQHF
cdr3_length: 14; j_call: TRBJ2-7; clone_size: -; v_call: TRBV27; cdr3_aa: CASRYTGTGYEQYF
cdr3_length: 15; j_call: TRBJ1-1; clone_size: -; v_call: TRBV11-2; cdr3_aa: CASSLIGGQDTEAFF
cdr3_length: 14; j_call: TRBJ2-7; clone_size: -; v_call: TRBV10-2; cdr3_aa: CASSDGAWRTGKYF
cdr3_length: 15; j_call: TRBJ1-3; clone_size: few; v_call: TRBV7-3; cdr3_aa: CASSLSNLGGNTIYF
cdr3_length: 14; j_call: TRBJ1-6; clone_size: -; v_call: TRBV30; cdr3_aa: CAWTLQAVGSPLHF